This T cell receptor beta chain was documented in a study of radiation and T cells in renal cell carcinoma. Trimming stripped 6 bases from V and 6 bases from J, with 17 bases between. Per germline, CDR1 MNHEY and CDR2 SVGAGI. This CDR3 comprises 14 residues. Assay used: immunoSEQ multiplex PCR; TCRdb lists only in-frame clones, some missing. The sample records 130,000 to 150,000 clones, about 86% being singletons. The sample's time point: blood 4 weeks post-SBRT, at nephrectomy. The treatment: 15 Gy SBRT to primary tumor, nephrectomy 4 weeks later. Serial blood draws occurred at baseline and 2 and 4 weeks post-SBRT.

The sample consisted of blood, taken from a patient whose treatment included radiotherapy and nephrectomy. The J gene is TRBJ1-2, the V gene TRBV6-5; tentative D call: TRBD1 (6 bases). The sequence derives from a woman aged 50 to 65 with renal cell carcinoma. Written as DNA, the CDR3 is TGTGCCAGCAGCTTGGACAGAGGGTGGGATGGCTACACCTTC. It encodes CASSLDRGWDGYTF.